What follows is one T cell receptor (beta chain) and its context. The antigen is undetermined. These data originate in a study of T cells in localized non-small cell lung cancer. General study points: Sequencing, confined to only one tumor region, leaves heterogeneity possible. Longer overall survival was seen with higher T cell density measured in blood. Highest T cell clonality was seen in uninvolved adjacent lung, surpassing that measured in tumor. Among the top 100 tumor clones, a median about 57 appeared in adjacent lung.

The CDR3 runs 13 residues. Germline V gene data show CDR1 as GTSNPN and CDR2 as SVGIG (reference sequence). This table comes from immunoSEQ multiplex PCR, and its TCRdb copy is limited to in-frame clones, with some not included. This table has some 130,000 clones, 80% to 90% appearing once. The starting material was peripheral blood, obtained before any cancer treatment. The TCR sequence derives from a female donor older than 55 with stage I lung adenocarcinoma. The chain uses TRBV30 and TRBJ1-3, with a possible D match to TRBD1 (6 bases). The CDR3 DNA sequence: TGTGCTCGCAAACCAGGGGCAGGAAACACCATATATTTT. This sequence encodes CARKPGAGNTIYF.